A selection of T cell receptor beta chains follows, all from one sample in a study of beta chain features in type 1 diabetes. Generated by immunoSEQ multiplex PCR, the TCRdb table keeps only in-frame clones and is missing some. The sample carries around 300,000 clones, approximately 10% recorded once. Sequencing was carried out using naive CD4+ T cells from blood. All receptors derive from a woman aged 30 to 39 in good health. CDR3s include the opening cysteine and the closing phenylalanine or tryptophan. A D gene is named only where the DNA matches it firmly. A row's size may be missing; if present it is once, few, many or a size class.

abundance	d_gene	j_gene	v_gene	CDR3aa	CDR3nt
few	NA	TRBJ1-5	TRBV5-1	CASSLTGRDQPQHF	TGCGCCAGCAGCTTGACAGGGAGGGATCAGCCCCAGCATTTT
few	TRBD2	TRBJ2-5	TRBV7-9	CASSLRLTSGGETQYF	TGTGCCAGCAGCTTAAGGCTAACTAGCGGAGGGGAGACCCAGTACTTC
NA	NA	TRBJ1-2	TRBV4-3	CASSHSRQETYGYTF	TGCGCCAGCAGTCATAGCCGACAGGAGACCTATGGCTACACCTTC
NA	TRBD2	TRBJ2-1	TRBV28	CASPPSSGRSNNEQFF	TGTGCCAGCCCCCCCAGTAGCGGGAGAAGTAACAATGAGCAGTTCTTC
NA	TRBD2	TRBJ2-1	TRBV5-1	CASSPQASGRADEQFF	TGCGCCAGCAGCCCCCAAGCTAGCGGGAGAGCTGATGAGCAGTTCTTC
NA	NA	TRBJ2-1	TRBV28	CASSFETGEQFF	TGTGCCAGCAGTTTTGAGACGGGGGAGCAGTTCTTC
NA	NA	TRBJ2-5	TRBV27	CASSLFGSQETQYF	TGTGCCAGCAGTTTATTTGGGAGCCAAGAGACCCAGTACTTC
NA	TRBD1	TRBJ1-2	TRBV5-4	CASRQGESSGYTF	TGTGCCAGCAGGCAGGGGGAGAGTTCCGGCTACACCTTC
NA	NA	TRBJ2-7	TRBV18	CASSPLNRDIEQYF	TGTGCCAGCTCACCGCTAAACAGGGACATTGAACAGTACTTC
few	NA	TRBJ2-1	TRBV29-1	CSVDPRLAPNEQFF	TGCAGCGTTGACCCTCGGCTAGCGCCCAATGAGCAGTTCTTC
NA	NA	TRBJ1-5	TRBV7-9	CASSSDGNQPQHF	TGTGCCAGCAGCTCAGATGGCAATCAGCCCCAGCATTTT
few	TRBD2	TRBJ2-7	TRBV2	CASSEGTSREQYF	TGTGCCAGCAGTGAAGGGACTAGCAGGGAGCAGTACTTC
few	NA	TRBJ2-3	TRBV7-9	CASSLDGGTDTQYF	TGTGCCAGCAGCTTAGACGGGGGCACAGATACGCAGTATTTT
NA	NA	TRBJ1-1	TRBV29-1	CSSGGRMNTEAFF	TGCAGCAGCGGGGGCCGCATGAACACTGAAGCTTTCTTT